These 3 T cell receptor beta chains originate from one sample sequenced in a study of multiple sclerosis patients with progressive multifocal leukoencephalopathy. Time point reported: before natalizumab initiation. Sequenced by immunoSEQ multiplex PCR; TCRdb stores in-frame clones only, minus some. The sample includes roughly 34,000 clones, 89% of them seen just once. Source material: PBMCs. These receptor sequences come from a human donor with multiple sclerosis.

This rearrangement joins TRBV27 to TRBJ1-1, with 7 nucleotides matching TRBD1. Germline values: CDR1 MNHEY, CDR2 SMNVEV (reference sequence). The CDR3 is 15 residues long. Trimming at V came to 3 bases and at J to 6 bases, leaving 10 bases not matched to a gene. The CDR3 loop is CASSFGRQGVSEAFF. The CDR3 DNA follows: TGTGCCAGCAGTTTCGGAAGACAGGGAGTCTCTGAAGCTTTCTTT.

This rearrangement joins TRBV5-1 to TRBJ2-5, with D unresolved. The last part of the DNA fits TRBJ2-7 better; the J call may be wrong. This CDR3 comprises 14 residues. The V gene's germline CDR1 is SGHRS and CDR2 YFSETQ. CDR3 in amino acids: CASSLADKYYEQYF. In DNA form, the CDR3 reads TGCGCCAGCAGCTTGGCCGACAAGTACTACGAGCAGTACTTC.

The CDR3: CASSRGTSGKGETQYF. The CDR3 DNA follows: TGTGCCAGCAGCCGCGGGACTAGCGGGAAAGGAGAGACCCAGTACTTC. The chain carries TRBV7-3 and TRBJ2-5; 13 nucleotides match TRBD2. This CDR3 is 16 amino acids long. The germline V gene has CDR1 SGHTA and CDR2 FQGTGA. Trimming at V came to 5 bases and at J to 4 bases, leaving 7 bases not matched to a gene.